This TCR beta chain was sequenced in a study of blood T cell repertoires in COVID-19. Study summary: PBMCs, B-cell-depleted T cells, or T cells provided the cDNA or gDNA that made up the material.

Germline V gene data show CDR1 as SGHAT and CDR2 as FQNNGV. V dropped 3 bases and J dropped 0 bases, with 5 bases sitting between them. CDR3 length: 14 amino acids. The data were produced by immunoSEQ multiplex PCR, yet TCRdb's version contains in-frame clones alone and is incomplete. The data hold under 150,000 clones, with 80% to 85% observed a single time. The chain uses TRBV11-2 and TRBJ1-4, with TRBD1 as a possible D gene (5 bases). The sample taken for sequencing was peripheral blood. This TCR was sampled from a woman in her fifties or sixties with acute or convalescent COVID-19. CDR3 protein: CASSLGPTNEKLFF. Written as DNA, the CDR3 is TGTGCCAGCAGCTTGGGGCCAACTAATGAAAAACTGTTTTTT.